This T cell receptor beta chain comes out of a study of early T cells in non-severe SARS-CoV-2 infection. V lost 0 bases and J 1 base, leaving 11 bases between the germline ends. The germline gives CDR1 SNHLY, CDR2 FYNNEI. The CDR3 runs to 16 residues. This clonotype was recorded at least ten times. TCRdb re-analysed the 5' RACE reads in MiXCR, keeping a single row per CDR3 protein. The sample gives about 80,000 distinct CDR3 sequences, more than 10% of which show up once; about 14% is in the top ten. This chain links TRBV2 with TRBJ2-3; tentative D call: TRBD1 (5 bases). This sequence was found in an adult who was a healthcare worker with PCR-confirmed SARS-CoV-2 infection or an uninfected control (not recorded which). The donor label of this sample is uncertain. The input for sequencing was whole blood, taken at baseline. CDR3 residues: CASSEAAGPRTDTQYF. CDR3 sequence (DNA): TGTGCCAGCAGTGAAGCAGCAGGGCCCCGCACAGATACGCAGTATTTT. Looking up the rest from reference TRBV2 and TRBJ2-3 gives the full variable domain: EPEVTQTPSHQVTQMGQEVILRCVPISNHLYFYWYRQILGQKVEFLVSFYNNEISEKSEIFDDQFSVERPDGSNFTLKIRSTKLEDSAMYFCASSEAAGPRTDTQYFGPGTRLTVL.